The 10 T cell receptor beta chains in this list originate from one sample, sequenced in a study of blood T cell repertoires in COVID-19. Assay: immunoSEQ multiplex PCR; the TCRdb copy retains only in-frame clones and omits some. The sample carries fewer than 350,000 clones, 86% recorded once. The sample was peripheral blood. The receptors come from a woman in her 30s with COVID-19, enrolled during active disease.

The chain is built from TRBV6-1 and TRBJ1-5; unclear D gene. The CDR3 is 14 amino acids. The V and J ends lost 1 base and 0 bases respectively, with 4 bases between them. Germline V gene data show CDR1 as MNHNS and CDR2 as SASEGT. CDR3 sequence reads: CASSEGSSNQPQHF. The CDR3 nucleotides are TGTGCCAGCAGTGAAGGCAGTAGCAATCAGCCCCAGCATTTT.

The chain employs TRBV3-1 (or the pseudogene TRBV3-2) and TRBJ2-1; 12 bases line up with TRBD2. The CDR3 is 18 residues long. Looked up from germline, CDR1 is LGHDT and CDR2 is YNNKEL (reference sequence). J gave up 2 bases and V 4 bases, and 9 bases lay outside the gene matches. DNA for the CDR3: TGTGCCAGCAGCCCCCGAGGACTAGCGGGGATACCCTACAATGAGCAGTTCTTC. Its translation is CASSPRGLAGIPYNEQFF.

This chain links TRBV10-3 with TRBJ1-2; D is unresolved. This CDR3 spans 15 amino acids. Germline lookup yields CDR1 ENHRY and CDR2 SYGVKD. Trimming took off 4 bases at V and 6 bases at J, with 18 bases between the two ends. The CDR3 sequence is CAISGRTSLIDGYTF. CDR3 sequence (DNA): TGTGCCATCAGTGGGAGGACGAGTTTGATAGATGGCTACACCTTC.

The rearrangement links TRBV18 to TRBJ1-1; D is perhaps TRBD1 (5 bases). The V and J ends lost 7 bases and 6 bases respectively, with 12 bases between them. The CDR3 spans 12 residues. Germline V CDR1 and CDR2: KGHSH, LQKENI. CDR3 DNA sequence: TGTGCCAGCTTCCCGGGAGGGGCTGAAGCTTTCTTT. Protein product: CASFPGGAEAFF.

This chain uses TRBV6-1 with TRBJ2-3; D perhaps matches TRBD2 (6 bases). Trimming shortened V by 0 bases and J by 9 bases, and 13 bases separated the two germline ends. Germline V gene data show CDR1 as MNHNS and CDR2 as SASEGT. This CDR3 spans 14 amino acids. The CDR3 here is CASSEAYGGETQYF. CDR3 bases: TGTGCCAGCAGTGAAGCGTATGGCGGGGAAACGCAGTATTTT.

The J gene is TRBJ2-2, the V gene TRBV15; 16 positions match TRBD2. The germline V gene encodes CDR1 LNHNV and CDR2 YYDKDF (reference sequence). The CDR3 length is 21 residues. The V segment lost 3 bases and the J segment 3 bases; nucleotides outside the gene matches: 13. Written as DNA, the CDR3 is TGTGCCACCAGCAGGACCACGGGACTAGCGGGGGGGCATGTGGACACCGGGGAGCTGTTTTTT. It yields the protein CATSRTTGLAGGHVDTGELFF.

The V call is TRBV28, the J call TRBJ2-3; 9 nucleotides match TRBD2. The CDR3 runs 16 residues. Looked up from germline, CDR1 is MDHEN and CDR2 is SYDVKM. V was clipped by 10 bases and J by 8 bases; unmatched bases: 19. CDR3 bases: TGTGCCACCCTAGCGGGGACTTACCGCTCTTTCGCTACGCAGTATTTT. Its protein product is CATLAGTYRSFATQYF.

The rearrangement uses TRBV4-1 and TRBJ2-7; no firm D call. The CDR3 covers 17 residues. V was shortened by 0 bases and J by 3 bases, with 18 bases between the two germline ends. Germline V gives CDR1 MGHRA, CDR2 YSYEKL. The CDR3 DNA is TGCGCCAGCAGCCAAGATCCACCTCTCACAAACGACTACGAGCAGTACTTC. Its protein product is CASSQDPPLTNDYEQYF.

The J gene is TRBJ2-4, the V gene TRBV9; 7 bases are shared with TRBD2. The CDR3 is 18 amino acids. Per the germline V gene, CDR1 is SGDLS and CDR2 is YYNGEE. Unmatched junction bases numbered 15, after V lost 4 bases and J lost 2 bases. CDR3 in DNA: TGTGCCAGCAGCACCGGCGGTAGCGGGCGGGGGTCCAAAAACATTCAGTACTTC. Translation gives CASSTGGSGRGSKNIQYF.

The rearrangement joins TRBV7-2 to TRBJ2-3; a possible D gene is TRBD2 (5 bases). This CDR3 region has 16 residues. Germline CDR1 reads SGHTA; CDR2 reads FQGNSA. Trimming pared 1 base from V and 0 bases from J, leaving 11 bases between. The CDR3 loop is CASSLVGPGSTDTQYF. CDR3 nucleotides: TGTGCCAGCAGCTTAGTCGGCCCGGGGAGCACAGATACGCAGTATTTT.